The next 2 T cell receptor beta chains were all read from a single sample in a study of blood T cell repertoires in COVID-19. Sequenced by immunoSEQ multiplex PCR; TCRdb stores in-frame clones only, minus some. The sample consists of roughly 200,000 clones, roughly 88% of them appearing once. The source material was PBMCs or T cells enriched from blood (not recorded which). These receptor sequences come from a woman younger than 45 who had recovered from COVID-19.

The CDR3 region has the DNA TGTGCCAGCAGTTTCGGGGGTAATGAAAAACTGTTTTTT. It translates to CASSFGGNEKLFF. V gene TRBV27 combines with J gene TRBJ1-4; the D gene is possibly TRBD1 (5 bases). V was shortened by 3 bases and J by 4 bases, with 6 bases between the two germline ends. The CDR3 totals 13 residues. From germline, CDR1 is MNHEY and CDR2 SMNVEV (reference sequence).

This clone has just one count. V gene TRBV7-2 combines with J gene TRBJ2-7; TRBD2 aligns across 8 bases. The junction had 14 bases not matched to a gene; V was cut back by 5 bases and J by 5 bases. There are 16 residues in the CDR3. Per germline, CDR1 SGHTA and CDR2 FQGNSA. CDR3 residues: CASSIGGGGRSNEQYF. In DNA, the CDR3 is TGTGCCAGCAGCATAGGGGGTGGCGGGAGGTCGAACGAGCAGTACTTC.